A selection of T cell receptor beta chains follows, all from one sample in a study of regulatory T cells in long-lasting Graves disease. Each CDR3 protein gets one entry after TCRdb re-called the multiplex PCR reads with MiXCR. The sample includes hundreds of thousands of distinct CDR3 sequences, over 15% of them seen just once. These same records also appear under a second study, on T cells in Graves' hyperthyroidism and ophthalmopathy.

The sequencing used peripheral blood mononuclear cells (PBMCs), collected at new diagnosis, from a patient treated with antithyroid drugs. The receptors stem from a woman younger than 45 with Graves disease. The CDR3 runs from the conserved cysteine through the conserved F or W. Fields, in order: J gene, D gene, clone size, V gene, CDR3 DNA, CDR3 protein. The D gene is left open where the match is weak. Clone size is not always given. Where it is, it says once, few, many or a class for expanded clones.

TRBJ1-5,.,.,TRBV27,TGTGCCAGCAAGCAGGGAGCCAATCAGCCCCAGCATTTT,CASKQGANQPQHF
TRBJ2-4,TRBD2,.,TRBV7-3,TGTGCCAGCAGCCCCGGCCCTAGCGGGAGGGGGGAAAACATTCAGTACTTC,CASSPGPSGRGENIQYF
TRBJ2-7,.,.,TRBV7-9,TGTGCCAGCAGCTTCACGGGACGGTCGAGGTACGAGCAGTACTTC,CASSFTGRSRYEQYF
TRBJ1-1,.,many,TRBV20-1,TGCAGTGCCCCGGGGCCAGGGGCCTTGAACACTGAAGCTTTCTTT,CSAPGPGALNTEAFF
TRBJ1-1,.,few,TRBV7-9,TGTGCCAACAGCATGGGTTTAGGTGAAGCTTTCTTT,CANSMGLGEAFF
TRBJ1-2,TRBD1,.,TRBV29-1,TGCAGCGTTGACAGGGGGAATAACTATGGCTACACCTTC,CSVDRGNNYGYTF
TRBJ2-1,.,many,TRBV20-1,TGCAGTGCCATCCGAATGTTTGGGGAGGAAGGTGAGCAGTTCTTC,CSAIRMFGEEGEQFF
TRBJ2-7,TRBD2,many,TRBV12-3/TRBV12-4,TGTGCCAGCAGTTTTGGGGGGGGGGCCTACGAGCAGTACTTC,CASSFGGGAYEQYF
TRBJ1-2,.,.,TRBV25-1,TGTGCCAGCAGTGAGCACGGGGGAGCTAACTATGGCTACACCTTC,CASSEHGGANYGYTF
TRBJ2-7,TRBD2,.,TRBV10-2,TGCGCCAGCAGTGCTAGGGCTAGCGGGAGTTACGAGCAGTACTTC,CASSARASGSYEQYF
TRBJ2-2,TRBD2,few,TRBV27,TGTGCCAGCAGTGCGCTAGCGGTCACCGGGGAGCTGTTTTTT,CASSALAVTGELFF
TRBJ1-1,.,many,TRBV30,TGTGCCTGGAGGGTACAGGGAGGCACTGAAGCTTTCTTT,CAWRVQGGTEAFF
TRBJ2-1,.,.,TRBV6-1,TGTGCCAGCAGCAACCCTGGAAAAGGGTTGGCCTACGAGCAGTTCTTC,CASSNPGKGLAYEQFF
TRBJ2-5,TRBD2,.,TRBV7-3,TGTGCCAGCAGCTTAAGTGCGGCGGGAGTAGAGACCCAGTACTTC,CASSLSAAGVETQYF
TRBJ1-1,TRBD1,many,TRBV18,TGTGCCAGCTCACCCAGGGACAGTTCAACTGAAGCTTTCTTT,CASSPRDSSTEAFF
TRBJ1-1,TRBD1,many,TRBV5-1,TGCGCCAGCGCAAGACAGGGGGACACTGAAGCTTTCTTT,CASARQGDTEAFF
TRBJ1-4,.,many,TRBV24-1,TGTGCCACCAGTGACTCTAATGAAAAACTGTTTTTT,CATSDSNEKLFF
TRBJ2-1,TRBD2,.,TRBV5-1,TGCGCCAGCAGATTAAAAATTACTAGCGCCCCCTACAATGAGCAGTTCTTC,CASRLKITSAPYNEQFF
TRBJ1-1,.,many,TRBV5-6,TGTGCCAGCAGCACCGAAAGTGGCACTGAAGCTTTCTTT,CASSTESGTEAFF
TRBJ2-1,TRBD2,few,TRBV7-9,TGTGCCAGCAGCTCCACCCCGGGACTAGCGGGAGGGCCGGATGAGCAGTTCTTC,CASSSTPGLAGGPDEQFF
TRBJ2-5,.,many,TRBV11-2,TGTGCCAGCAGCCTCTCAAGCGAGACCCAGTACTTC,CASSLSSETQYF
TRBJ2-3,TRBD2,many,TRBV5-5,TGTGCCAGCAGCCCGAGCGGGAGGGCCATAGATACGCAGTATTTT,CASSPSGRAIDTQYF
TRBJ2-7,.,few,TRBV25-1,TGTGCCAGCAGTGAGGGTCTAGTCGACGAGCAGTACTTC,CASSEGLVDEQYF
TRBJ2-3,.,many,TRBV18,TGTGCCAGCTCACCAGCGGACAGCACAGATACGCAGTATTTT,CASSPADSTDTQYF
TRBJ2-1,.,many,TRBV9,TGTGCCAGCAGCCGCTACGACGAGCAGTTCTTC,CASSRYDEQFF
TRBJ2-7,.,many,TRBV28,TGTGCCAGCAGTTTTCCGGGCAGGGTGGGCGAGCAGTACTTC,CASSFPGRVGEQYF
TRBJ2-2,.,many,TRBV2,TGTGCCAGCAGTCCTCGGGGGCGCGCCGGGGAGCTGTTTTTT,CASSPRGRAGELFF
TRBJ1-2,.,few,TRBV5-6,TGTGCCAGCAGGGAGACCCTCGGGGTTAACTATGGCTACACCTTC,CASRETLGVNYGYTF
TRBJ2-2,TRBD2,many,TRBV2,TGTGCCACCGGGACTAGGGCCTTCCTGGGCACCGGGGAGCTGTTTTTT,CATGTRAFLGTGELFF
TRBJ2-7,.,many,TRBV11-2,TGTGCCAGCAAACTAGGGGGGATCTACGAGCAGTACTTC,CASKLGGIYEQYF
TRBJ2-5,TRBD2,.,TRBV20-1,TGCAGTGCTAGTGCGCCTAGCGGGATCCGGGAGACCCAGTACTTC,CSASAPSGIRETQYF
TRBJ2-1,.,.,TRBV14,TGTGCCAGCAGCCAAGTAAAGGGAGTCTCCTACAATGAGCAGTTCTTC,CASSQVKGVSYNEQFF
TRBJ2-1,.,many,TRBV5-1,TGCGCCAGCAGCTGGACGGGCAATGAGCAGTTCTTC,CASSWTGNEQFF
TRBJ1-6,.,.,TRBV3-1,TGTGCCAGCAGCCGGGGGGTCCGGAATTCACCCCTCCACTTT,CASSRGVRNSPLHF
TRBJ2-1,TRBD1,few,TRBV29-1,TGCAGCGTTAGGAACAGGGGGGTCAACAATGAGCAGTTCTTC,CSVRNRGVNNEQFF
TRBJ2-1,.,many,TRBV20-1,TGCAGTGCTAGGGACCTAGGGGTAGGGGCTAGGAAGATCGATGAGCAGTTCTTC,CSARDLGVGARKIDEQFF
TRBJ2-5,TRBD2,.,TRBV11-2,TGTGCCAGCAGCCCGATCGGACTAGCGGGAGTTGAGACCCAGTACTTC,CASSPIGLAGVETQYF
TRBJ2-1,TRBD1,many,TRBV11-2,TGTGCCAGCAGCTTAGATCGGACAGGGCGCAATGAGCAGTTCTTC,CASSLDRTGRNEQFF
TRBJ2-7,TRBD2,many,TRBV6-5,TGTGCCAGCAGTTACCAGCGGGAGGCTTCCGAGCAGTACTTC,CASSYQREASEQYF
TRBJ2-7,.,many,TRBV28,TGTGCCAGCAGTTCCGGAGCGATAGTCTACGAGCAGTACTTC,CASSSGAIVYEQYF
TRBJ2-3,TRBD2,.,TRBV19,TGTGCCAGTAGCTCCGAAGTAGCGGGAGGGACAGATACGCAGTATTTT,CASSSEVAGGTDTQYF
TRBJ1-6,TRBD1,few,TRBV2,TGTGCCAGCAGAGGTACCGGGGACAGGGATTCACCCCTCCACTTT,CASRGTGDRDSPLHF
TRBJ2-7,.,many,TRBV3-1,TGTGCCAGCATGTTATCCGCGACAGGAGTCTACGAGCAGTACTTC,CASMLSATGVYEQYF
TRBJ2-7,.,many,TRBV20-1,TGCAGTGCTTGGACAGTCCCTTTTGGAGAGCAGTACTTC,CSAWTVPFGEQYF
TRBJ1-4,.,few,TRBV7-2,TGTGCCAGCAGCCGCCCTCTCTCTGAATATAATGAAAAACTGTTTTTT,CASSRPLSEYNEKLFF
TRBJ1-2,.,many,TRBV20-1,TGCAGTGTCGCGGGGACCGCCGGAGGAGGCTACACCTTC,CSVAGTAGGGYTF
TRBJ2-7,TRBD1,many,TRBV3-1,TGTGCCAGCAGCCAAGTATCCGGGACAGGCCACTACGAGCAGTACTTC,CASSQVSGTGHYEQYF
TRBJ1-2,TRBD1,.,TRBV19,TGTGCCAGTAGTATAGCCCCGGGACAGTACTATGGCTACACCTTC,CASSIAPGQYYGYTF
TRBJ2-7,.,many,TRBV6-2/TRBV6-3,TGTGCCAGCAGTTACGATGGCGGCTACGAGCAGTACTTC,CASSYDGGYEQYF